The 13 T cell receptor beta chains presented below share a single source sample, sequenced in a study of neurological immune-mediated disorders. TCRdb ran MiXCR on the 5' RACE reads and lists one entry per CDR3 protein. This table holds about 39,000 distinct CDR3 sequences, approximately 7.2% found once. Sequencing used CD4+ T cells from blood. These receptors came from a man aged 45-60 years in good health.

This clonotype counts as medium-sized (0.01 to 0.1%). This rearrangement joins TRBV3-1 to TRBJ1-2; 7 bases are a match to TRBD1. This CDR3 has 16 amino acids. Per the germline V gene, CDR1 is LGHDT and CDR2 is YNNKEL (reference sequence). With V trimmed by 0 bases and J by 3 bases, 7 bases remained unmatched. The CDR3 coding sequence is TGTGCCAGCAGCCAAGAGGCCCTACAGGGGTACTATGGCTACACCTTC. Translated, it gives CASSQEALQGYYGYTF.

This clonotype was observed many times. The chain employs TRBV7-3 and TRBJ2-3; no clear D. Germline values: CDR1 SGHTA, CDR2 FQGTGA. The CDR3 length is 12 residues. Trimming took off 5 bases at V and 7 bases at J, with 10 bases between the two ends. For the CDR3, the DNA is TGTGCCAGCAGCCTCGACCGGAATACGCAGTATTTT. It translates to CASSLDRNTQYF.

This clonotype was seen many times. In DNA, the CDR3 is TGTGCCTCTGGCGGGGGGGCTAACTATGGCTACACCTTC. Its translation: CASGGGANYGYTF. The V and J genes are TRBV6-6 and TRBJ1-2; possible D gene TRBD1, 5 bases. The CDR3 extends over 13 amino acids. The V gene's germline CDR1 is MNHNY and CDR2 SVGAGI (reference sequence). Trimming took 11 bases from V and 0 from J, leaving 13 bases between them.

This clonotype was counted ten times or more. The V call is TRBV5-1, the J call TRBJ2-3; D assignment may be TRBD1 or TRBD2 (5 bases each). Per the germline V gene, CDR1 is SGHRS and CDR2 is YFSETQ. Trimming took off 0 bases at V and 2 bases at J, with 10 bases between the two ends. The CDR3 is 15 residues long. In DNA form, the CDR3 reads TGCGCCAGCAGCTTGGGGGGGAGAACCACAGATACGCAGTATTTT. This encodes CASSLGGRTTDTQYF.

This clonotype came up many times. This chain's CDR3 is CASGLAGATWEELFF. DNA for the CDR3: TGTGCCAGCGGGCTAGCGGGAGCCACGTGGGAGGAGCTGTTTTTT. The rearrangement links TRBV6-5 to TRBJ2-2; 10 nucleotides align to TRBD2. Germline V lookup: CDR1 MNHEY, CDR2 SVGAGI. The CDR3 is made up of 15 amino acids. The J segment lost 10 bases and the V segment lost 8 bases, leaving 13 bases of the junction unmatched.

This clonotype was detected ten times or more. The V gene is TRBV5-1, the J gene TRBJ2-1; 13 bases align to TRBD2. The trim removed 0 bases at V and 10 bases at J, leaving 7 bases unmatched. Germline loops: CDR1 SGHRS, CDR2 YFSETQ. The CDR3 sequence is 16 residues long. CDR3 protein: CASSLGGLAGAGEQFF. DNA for the CDR3: TGCGCCAGCAGCTTGGGAGGACTAGCGGGAGCGGGGGAGCAGTTCTTC.

This clonotype was detected many times. CDR3 in amino acids: CASSLGLAGAYNEQFF. CDR3 DNA sequence: TGTGCCAGCAGCTTAGGACTAGCGGGAGCCTACAATGAGCAGTTCTTC. The rearrangement joins TRBV11-2 to TRBJ2-1; TRBD2 agrees at 12 bases. The CDR3 contains 16 residues. The V gene's germline CDR1 is SGHAT and CDR2 FQNNGV. The V and J ends lost 1 base and 2 bases, in that order; junction bases with no gene match: 0.

This clonotype was picked up many times. The chain is built from TRBV5-1 and TRBJ2-7; 9 nucleotides match TRBD1. The CDR3 has 13 residues. CDR1 and CDR2 (germline): SGHRS, YFSETQ. J gave up 6 bases and V 4 bases, and 5 bases lay outside the gene matches. The CDR3 coding sequence is TGCGCCAGCAGCGTGGGACAGGGAGGCGAGCAGTACTTC. This encodes CASSVGQGGEQYF.

J is TRBJ2-6 and V is TRBV28; TRBD2 matches at 10 bases. Trimming removed 5 bases from V and 0 bases from J; junction bases left unmatched: 7. The CDR3 runs 18 residues. Germline CDR1 is MDHEN and CDR2 is SYDVKM. The CDR3 sequence is CASSDLAGGGSGANVLTF. The DNA of the CDR3 is TGTGCCAGCAGTGACTTAGCGGGAGGAGGCTCTGGGGCCAACGTCCTGACTTTC.

This clonotype was detected many times. This sequence joins TRBV5-1 and TRBJ2-3, with 10 bases identical to TRBD2. Germline trimming cut 4 bases from V and 4 bases from J; bases unmatched to any gene: 9. Germline CDR1 is SGHRS and CDR2 is YFSETQ. This CDR3 has 16 residues. CDR3 nucleotides: TGCGCCAGCAGCCCTGGACTAGCGGTAGCCCCAGATACGCAGTATTTT. This encodes CASSPGLAVAPDTQYF.

This clonotype was recorded at least ten times. The chain employs TRBV7-2 and TRBJ2-5, with D tentatively TRBD2 (5 bases). Looked up from germline, CDR1 is SGHTA and CDR2 is FQGNSA. The CDR3 totals 13 residues. V was trimmed by 2 bases and J by 3 bases, leaving 7 bases between them. The CDR3 loop reads CASSLMREETQYF. CDR3 nucleotides: TGTGCCAGCAGCTTAATGCGGGAAGAGACCCAGTACTTC. Based on the CDR3 plus reference TRBV7-2 and TRBJ2-5, the full variable domain is GAGVSQSPSNKVTEKGKDVELRCDPISGHTALYWYRQSLGQGLEFLIYFQGNSAPDKSGLPSDRFSAERTGGSVSTLTIQRTQQEDSAVYLCASSLMREETQYFGPGTRLLVL.

This clonotype showed up many times. The chain combines TRBV20-1 with TRBJ2-3; 12 nucleotides match TRBD2. Trimming took 6 bases from V and 6 from J; bases not matched to a gene: 4. The CDR3 runs to 13 residues. Germline lookup yields CDR1 DFQATT and CDR2 SNEGSKA (reference sequence). The CDR3 sequence is CSATSGRTDTQYF. The CDR3 DNA reads as TGCAGTGCGACTAGCGGGAGAACTGATACGCAGTATTTT.

This clonotype has ten or more counts. The chain joins TRBV5-6 to TRBJ2-7; TRBD1 might be the D (6 bases). This CDR3 has 13 amino acids. Deletions cut 4 bases from V and 0 bases from J, with 8 bases between. Germline values: CDR1 SGHDT, CDR2 YYEEEE. The CDR3 DNA follows: TGTGCCAGCAGCCGCAGGGGCTCCTACGAGCAGTACTTC. It translates to CASSRRGSYEQYF.